The 27 T cell receptor beta chains given below trace back to one sample, sequenced in a study of T cell responses to AZD1222 COVID-19 vaccine. Assay used: immunoSEQ multiplex PCR; TCRdb lists only in-frame clones, some missing. The sample holds roughly 120,000 clones, roughly 87% seen once. This specimen consisted of peripheral blood, obtained on day 0 of AZD1222 vaccination. All receptors come from an adult in good health.

The chain combines TRBV18 with TRBJ1-1; no firm D call. The germline gives CDR1 KGHSH, CDR2 LQKENI. Trimming took 0 bases from V and 8 from J, leaving 7 bases between them. This CDR3 comprises 12 residues. CDR3 coding DNA: TGTGCCAGCTCACCACCCGGGTGGGAAGCTTTCTTT. This codes for CASSPPGWEAFF.

The V and J genes are TRBV25-1 and TRBJ1-6; TRBD1 agrees at 8 bases. This CDR3 is built from 13 residues. CDR1 is MGHDK, CDR2 SYGVNS, per germline. V lost 8 bases to trimming and J lost 8 bases; unmatched junction nucleotides: 5. CDR3 DNA: TGTGCCAGCCTGGACAGGGTAGATTCACCCCTCCACTTT. It yields the protein CASLDRVDSPLHF.

The chain links TRBV2 to TRBJ1-2; 10 bases match TRBD1. The CDR3 runs to 14 residues. CDR1 is SNHLY, CDR2 FYNNEI, per germline. V shed 6 bases and J 3 bases; nucleotides not matched to a gene: 4. CDR3 residues: CASRPDRGHYGYTF. CDR3 sequence (DNA): TGTGCCAGCAGACCCGACAGGGGGCACTATGGCTACACCTTC.

The chain links TRBV5-1 to TRBJ2-2; TRBD2 matches at 12 bases. This CDR3 is 15 amino acids long. V gave up 4 bases and J gave up 4 bases; unmatched junction bases: 2. Per the germline V gene, CDR1 is SGHRS and CDR2 is YFSETQ. The CDR3 sequence: CASSLLAGGTGELFF. CDR3 sequence (DNA): TGCGCCAGCAGCCTACTAGCGGGGGGCACCGGGGAGCTGTTTTTT.

The V and J genes are TRBV4-1 and TRBJ1-4, with no clear D. Per the germline V gene, CDR1 is MGHRA and CDR2 is YSYEKL. Between the trimmed V and J ends, which lost 4 bases and 5 bases, there was a span of 14 bases. This CDR3 has 15 amino acids. As DNA, the CDR3 is TGCGCCAGCAGCCGCGGAAGGGTGAAGAATGAAAAACTGTTTTTT. It is translated as CASSRGRVKNEKLFF.

The V gene is TRBV5-6, the J gene TRBJ1-2, with TRBD1 as a possible D gene (6 bases). Germline CDR1 SGHDT, CDR2 YYEEEE. There are 13 residues in the CDR3. Trimming shortened V by 4 bases and J by 1 base, and 8 bases separated the two germline ends. As DNA, the CDR3 is TGTGCCAGCAGCCTACAGGGTAACTATGGCTACACCTTC. Translating it yields CASSLQGNYGYTF.

The V gene is TRBV12-5, the J gene TRBJ1-2, with D tentatively TRBD1 (5 bases). CDR3 length: 13 amino acids. The V and J ends lost 1 base and 13 bases respectively, with 16 bases between them. CDR1 and CDR2 from the germline V gene are LGHNT and FRNRAP. In DNA form, the CDR3 reads TGTGCTAGTGGTTTGGCCGGGACTCCGACTATCACCTTC. Residues: CASGLAGTPTITF.

The rearrangement joins TRBV5-5 to TRBJ2-5; D is unclear. The ends were cut back, 5 bases at V and 2 bases at J, with 10 bases in the middle. CDR3 length: 13 amino acids. Germline V CDR1 and CDR2: SGHKS, YYEKEE (reference sequence). The DNA for the CDR3 is TGTGCCAGCAGGGTTGACTTACAAGAGACCCAGTACTTC. It encodes CASRVDLQETQYF.

This chain links TRBV28 with TRBJ1-2; the D gene is possibly TRBD1 (6 bases). Trimming cost V 5 bases and J 1 base, with 14 bases left between them. The CDR3 has 15 amino acids. The germline V gene encodes CDR1 MDHEN and CDR2 SYDVKM. CDR3 protein: CASSLQGRSNYGYTF. For the CDR3, the DNA is TGTGCCAGCAGTCTTCAGGGGAGAAGTAACTATGGCTACACCTTC.

V usage is TRBV19 and J usage is TRBJ2-2; no reliable D call. Trimming cost V 3 bases and J 4 bases, with 9 bases left between them. There are 14 residues in the CDR3. CDR1 is LNHDA, CDR2 SQIVND, per germline (reference sequence). CDR3 nucleotide sequence: TGTGCCAGTAGTATTACTCTGGCCACCGGGGAGCTGTTTTTT. Its translation: CASSITLATGELFF.

The rearrangement joins TRBV28 to TRBJ2-7, with D perhaps being TRBD1 or TRBD2 (5 bases each). The V end was cut by 2 bases, the J end by 6 bases, with 17 bases between. The CDR3 contains 15 residues. Germline V gene sequence: CDR1 MDHEN, CDR2 SYDVKM. CDR3 protein: CASSLPGQGAGEQYF. The DNA for the CDR3 is TGTGCCAGCAGTTTACCCGGGCAGGGTGCGGGCGAGCAGTACTTC.

The chain employs TRBV12-5 and TRBJ1-6, with TRBD1 as a possible D gene (6 bases). CDR1 is LGHNT, CDR2 FRNRAP, per germline. The CDR3 is made up of 14 amino acids. Between the trimmed V and J ends, which lost 6 bases and 10 bases, there was a span of 16 bases. Here the CDR3 DNA reads TGTGCTAGTGGGCTTACAGGGCCGGGCTCACCCCTCCACTTT. Its translation: CASGLTGPGSPLHF.

This sequence joins TRBV6-5 and TRBJ1-2; 8 bases agree with TRBD1. The CDR3 runs 12 residues. Germline assignment: CDR1 MNHEY and CDR2 SVGAGI. Trimming removed 6 bases from V and 8 bases from J; junction bases left unmatched: 5. This chain's CDR3 is CASRTGDLGYTF. CDR3 bases: TGTGCCAGCAGGACAGGGGATTTGGGCTACACCTTC.

The chain couples TRBV9 to TRBJ2-7; D perhaps matches TRBD1 (5 bases). The germline gives CDR1 SGDLS, CDR2 YYNGEE. CDR3 length equals 14 residues. V was shortened by 0 bases and J by 2 bases, with 9 bases between the two germline ends. The CDR3 reads CASSVALTAYEQYF. The CDR3 DNA is TGTGCCAGCAGCGTAGCCCTGACAGCCTACGAGCAGTACTTC.

The V and J genes are TRBV18 and TRBJ1-4, with 8 bases aligning to TRBD1. Looked up from germline, CDR1 is KGHSH and CDR2 is LQKENI. The CDR3 is made up of 16 amino acids. Unmatched junction bases numbered 10, after V lost 4 bases and J lost 6 bases. The CDR3 sequence is CASSRNTGTGDEKLFF. The CDR3 DNA follows: TGTGCCAGCTCACGCAACACCGGGACAGGCGATGAAAAACTGTTTTTT.

The chain has TRBV7-9 and TRBJ2-7; 13 bases map to TRBD2. After removal of 8 bases from V and 3 bases from J, the junction contained 7 bases not matched to a gene. CDR1 SEHNR and CDR2 FQNEAQ come from the germline V gene (reference sequence). The CDR3 totals 15 residues. The CDR3: CASGQWTSGSYEQYF. The CDR3, as DNA: TGTGCCAGCGGACAATGGACTAGCGGGAGCTACGAGCAGTACTTC.

The chain recombines TRBV6-1 with TRBJ1-1; D is unclear. The CDR3 runs 12 residues. V was shortened by 2 bases and J by 6 bases, with 7 bases between the two germline ends. Germline V gene lookup returns CDR1 MNHNS and CDR2 SASEGT. CDR3 region: CASSEQVPEAFF. DNA for the CDR3: TGTGCCAGCAGTGAACAGGTTCCTGAAGCTTTCTTT.

The V call is TRBV6-1, the J call TRBJ2-2, with 16 bases lining up with TRBD2. Trimming cost V 1 base and J 7 bases; bases outside gene matches: 6. Germline V gene lookup returns CDR1 MNHNS and CDR2 SASEGT. This CDR3 is built from 18 residues. The CDR3 coding sequence is TGTGCCAGCAGTGAAGTGGGACTAGCGGGAGGGCCTGTCGGGGAGCTGTTTTTT. Amino acids: CASSEVGLAGGPVGELFF.

The J gene is TRBJ2-5, the V gene TRBV6-5, with D perhaps matching TRBD2 (6 bases). Germline V gene sequence: CDR1 MNHEY, CDR2 SVGAGI. Deletions cut 1 base from V and 12 bases from J, with 15 bases between. The CDR3 consists of 13 residues. This CDR3 reads CASSYFQEGEEYF. Here the CDR3 DNA reads TGTGCCAGCAGTTACTTCCAGGAGGGTGAGGAGTACTTC.

This chain links TRBV3-1 (or the pseudogene TRBV3-2) with TRBJ2-1; tentative D call: TRBD2 (6 bases). Germline loops: CDR1 LGHDT, CDR2 YNNKEL (reference sequence). V was clipped by 0 bases and J by 3 bases, with 21 bases between them. This CDR3 spans 19 amino acids. The CDR3 is CASSQDLNEPGVYYNEQFF. The CDR3 DNA reads TGTGCCAGCAGCCAAGATCTGAATGAACCGGGAGTATACTACAATGAGCAGTTCTTC.

The chain carries TRBV27 and TRBJ2-3; no reliable D call. CDR1 MNHEY and CDR2 SMNVEV come from the germline V gene (reference sequence). This CDR3 comprises 16 residues. The V and J ends lost 0 bases and 1 base respectively, with 11 bases between them. The CDR3 protein is CASSLSAAARTDTQYF. CDR3 DNA: TGTGCCAGCAGTTTATCGGCAGCTGCCCGCACAGATACGCAGTATTTT.

This chain connects TRBV19 to TRBJ2-1; unclear D gene. Germline values: CDR1 LNHDA, CDR2 SQIVND (reference sequence). Trimming took 0 bases from V and 10 from J, leaving 13 bases between them. This CDR3 comprises 14 residues. CDR3 sequence: CASSIDLEYGEQFF. CDR3 nucleotides: TGTGCCAGTAGTATAGATCTTGAATATGGCGAGCAGTTCTTC.

This chain joins TRBV2 and TRBJ1-5; D call uncertain. The V end lost 5 bases, the J end lost 5 bases, and 16 bases lay between the germline ends. CDR3 length equals 15 residues. The germline V gene has CDR1 SNHLY and CDR2 FYNNEI. The DNA for the CDR3 is TGTGCCAGCAGTCCGGACGCCGGCGGCGATCAGCCCCAGCATTTT. Protein: CASSPDAGGDQPQHF.

J is TRBJ2-1 and V is TRBV11-2, with 12 bases fitting TRBD2. V dropped 0 bases and J dropped 7; count of bases not matched to a gene: 4. CDR3 length: 16 amino acids. Germline V gene lookup returns CDR1 SGHAT and CDR2 FQNNGV. Here the CDR3 reads CASSLELAGGPNEQFF. For the CDR3, the DNA is TGTGCCAGCAGCTTAGAACTAGCGGGGGGTCCTAATGAGCAGTTCTTC.

The chain couples TRBV2 to TRBJ2-2; D possibly corresponds to TRBD2 (6 bases). CDR3 length: 15 amino acids. V shed 6 bases and J shed 2 bases, with 13 bases lying between them. From germline, CDR1 is SNHLY and CDR2 FYNNEI. The CDR3 nucleotides are TGTGCCAGCAGCCGAATGGGGGGTAACACCGGGGAGCTGTTTTTT. Protein sequence: CASSRMGGNTGELFF.

This clone was found once. The gene calls are TRBV9 and TRBJ2-1; TRBD2 agrees at 12 bases. V lost 3 bases, J lost 9 bases, and 10 bases stayed unmatched. Looked up from germline, CDR1 is SGDLS and CDR2 is YYNGEE. The CDR3 runs to 16 residues. The CDR3 reads CASSGLTSGSLGEQFF. CDR3 bases: TGTGCCAGCAGCGGACTGACTAGCGGGAGTCTCGGTGAGCAGTTCTTC.

CDR3 coding DNA: TGTGCCAGCAGCTTGAGGGGGCGCGAAGCTTTCTTT. Residues: CASSLRGREAFF. V gene TRBV13 combines with J gene TRBJ1-1; 7 nucleotides match TRBD1. V gave up 3 bases and J gave up 8 bases; unmatched junction bases: 3. This CDR3 has 12 residues. CDR1 PRHDT and CDR2 FYEKMQ come from the germline V gene (reference sequence).